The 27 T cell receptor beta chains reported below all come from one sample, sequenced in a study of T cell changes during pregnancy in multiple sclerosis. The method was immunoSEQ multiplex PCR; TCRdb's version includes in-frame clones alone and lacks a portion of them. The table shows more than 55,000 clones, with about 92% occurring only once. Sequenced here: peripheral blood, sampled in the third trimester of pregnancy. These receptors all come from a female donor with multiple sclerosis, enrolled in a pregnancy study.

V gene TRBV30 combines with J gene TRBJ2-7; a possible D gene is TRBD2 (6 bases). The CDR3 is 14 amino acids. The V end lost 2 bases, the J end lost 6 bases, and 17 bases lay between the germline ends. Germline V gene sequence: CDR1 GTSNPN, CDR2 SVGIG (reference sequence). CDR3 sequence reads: CAWSRTGGFGEQYF. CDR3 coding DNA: TGTGCCTGGAGTCGGACTGGAGGGTTTGGCGAGCAGTACTTC.

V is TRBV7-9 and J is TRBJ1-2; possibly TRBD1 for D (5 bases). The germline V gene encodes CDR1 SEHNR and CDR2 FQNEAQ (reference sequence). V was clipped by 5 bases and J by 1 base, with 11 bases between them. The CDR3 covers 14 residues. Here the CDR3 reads CASSQQANNYGYTF. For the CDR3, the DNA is TGTGCCAGCAGCCAACAGGCGAATAACTATGGCTACACCTTC.

The CDR3 reads CASRKTSGSRDTQYF. CDR3 bases: TGTGCCAGCAGAAAGACTAGCGGGAGTCGGGATACGCAGTATTTT. The chain carries TRBV7-3 and TRBJ2-3; 12 bases fit TRBD2. The CDR3 is 15 residues long. The germline V gene encodes CDR1 SGHTA and CDR2 FQGTGA. V shed 6 bases, J shed 6 bases, and the junction held 7 bases outside the gene matches.

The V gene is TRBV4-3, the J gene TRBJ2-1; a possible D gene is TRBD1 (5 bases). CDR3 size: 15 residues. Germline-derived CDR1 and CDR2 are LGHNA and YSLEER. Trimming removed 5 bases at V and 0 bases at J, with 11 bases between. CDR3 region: CASSSQGSSYNEQFF. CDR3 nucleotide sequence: TGCGCCAGCAGCTCCCAGGGTTCCTCCTACAATGAGCAGTTCTTC.

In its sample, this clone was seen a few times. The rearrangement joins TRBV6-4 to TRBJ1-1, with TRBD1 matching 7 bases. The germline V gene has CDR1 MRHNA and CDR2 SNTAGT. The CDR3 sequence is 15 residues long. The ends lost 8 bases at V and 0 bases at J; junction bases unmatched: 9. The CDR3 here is CASLRGVTMNTEAFF. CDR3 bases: TGTGCCAGCCTCAGGGGGGTAACCATGAACACTGAAGCTTTCTTT.

The CDR3: CASKYVSNQPQHF. CDR3 sequence (DNA): TGTGCCAGCAAATATGTTAGTAATCAGCCCCAGCATTTT. The chain joins TRBV28 to TRBJ1-5; D is uncertain. The germline V and J ends were trimmed by 7 bases and 4 bases, with 11 bases remaining between them. The CDR3 length is 13 residues. Germline-derived CDR1 and CDR2 are MDHEN and SYDVKM. Variable domain in full (rest from reference TRBV28 and TRBJ1-5): DVKVTQSSRYLVKRTGEKVFLECVQDMDHENMFWYRQDPGLGLRLIYFSYDVKMKEKGDIPEGYSVSREKKERFSLILESASTNQTSMYLCASKYVSNQPQHFGDGTRLSIL.

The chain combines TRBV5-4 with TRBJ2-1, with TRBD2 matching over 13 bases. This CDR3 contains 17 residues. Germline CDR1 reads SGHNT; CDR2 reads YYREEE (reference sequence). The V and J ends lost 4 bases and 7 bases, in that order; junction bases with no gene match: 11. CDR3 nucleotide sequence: TGTGCCAGCAGCCGGAAACTAGCGGGAGGGCCGAGAAATGAGCAGTTCTTC. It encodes CASSRKLAGGPRNEQFF.

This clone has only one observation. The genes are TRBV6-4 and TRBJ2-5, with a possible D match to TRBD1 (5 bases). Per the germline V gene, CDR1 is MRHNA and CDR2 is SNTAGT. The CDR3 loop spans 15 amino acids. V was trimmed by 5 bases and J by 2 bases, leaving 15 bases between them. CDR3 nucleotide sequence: TGTGCCAGCAGTCCGACAGCAGAGCCGCAAGAGACCCAGTACTTC. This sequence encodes CASSPTAEPQETQYF.

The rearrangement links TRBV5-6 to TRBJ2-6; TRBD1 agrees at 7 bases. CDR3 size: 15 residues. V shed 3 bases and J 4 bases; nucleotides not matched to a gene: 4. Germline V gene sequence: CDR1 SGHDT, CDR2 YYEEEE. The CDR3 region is CASSYGTAGANVLTF. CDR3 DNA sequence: TGTGCCAGCAGCTACGGGACAGCCGGGGCCAACGTCCTGACTTTC.

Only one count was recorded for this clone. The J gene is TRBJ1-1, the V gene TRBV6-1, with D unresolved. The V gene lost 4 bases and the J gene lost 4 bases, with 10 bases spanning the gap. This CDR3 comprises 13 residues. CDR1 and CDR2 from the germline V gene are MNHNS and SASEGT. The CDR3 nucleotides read TGTGCCAGCAGTGTGAACTCCGGCACTGAAGCTTTCTTT. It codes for CASSVNSGTEAFF.

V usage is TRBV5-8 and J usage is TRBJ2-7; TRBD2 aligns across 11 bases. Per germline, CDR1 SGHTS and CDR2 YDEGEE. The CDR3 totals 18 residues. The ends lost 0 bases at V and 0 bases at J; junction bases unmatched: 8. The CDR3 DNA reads TGTGCCAGCAGCTTGGCTAGCGGGAGGCGCAGTATCTCCTACGAGCAGTACTTC. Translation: CASSLASGRRSISYEQYF.

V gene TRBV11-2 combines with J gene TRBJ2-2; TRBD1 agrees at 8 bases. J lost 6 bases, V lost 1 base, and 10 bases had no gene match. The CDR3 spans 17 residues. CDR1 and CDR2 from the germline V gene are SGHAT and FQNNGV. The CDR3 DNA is TGTGCCAGCAGCTTAGGCCCCTCCCTGACAGGGGCCGGGGAGCTGTTTTTT. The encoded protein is CASSLGPSLTGAGELFF.

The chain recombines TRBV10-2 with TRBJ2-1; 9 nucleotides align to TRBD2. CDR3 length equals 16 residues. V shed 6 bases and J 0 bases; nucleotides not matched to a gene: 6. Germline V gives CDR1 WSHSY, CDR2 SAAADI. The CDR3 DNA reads TGCGCCAGCAGAGGGACTAGCCCTAGCTCCTACAATGAGCAGTTCTTC. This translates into CASRGTSPSSYNEQFF.

The CDR3 here is CASGAEASKTDTQYF. As DNA, the CDR3 is TGCGCGAGTGGGGCAGAAGCTTCAAAAACAGATACGCAGTATTTT. The chain joins TRBV5-1 to TRBJ2-3; TRBD1 is a possible D gene (5 bases). This CDR3 comprises 15 residues. CDR1 is SGHRS and CDR2 is YFSETQ in the germline V gene.

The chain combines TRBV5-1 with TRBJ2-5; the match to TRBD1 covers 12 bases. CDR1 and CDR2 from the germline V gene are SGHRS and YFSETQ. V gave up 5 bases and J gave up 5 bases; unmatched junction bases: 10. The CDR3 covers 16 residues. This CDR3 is CASRGGQGAFGETQYF. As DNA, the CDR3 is TGCGCCAGCAGGGGGGGACAGGGGGCCTTCGGGGAGACCCAGTACTTC.

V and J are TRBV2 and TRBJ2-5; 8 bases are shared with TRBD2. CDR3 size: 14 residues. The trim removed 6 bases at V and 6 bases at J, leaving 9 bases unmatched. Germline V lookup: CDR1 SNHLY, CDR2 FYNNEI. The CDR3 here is CASSGGEAYQTQYF. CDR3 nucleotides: TGTGCCAGCAGCGGGGGGGAGGCTTATCAGACCCAGTACTTC.

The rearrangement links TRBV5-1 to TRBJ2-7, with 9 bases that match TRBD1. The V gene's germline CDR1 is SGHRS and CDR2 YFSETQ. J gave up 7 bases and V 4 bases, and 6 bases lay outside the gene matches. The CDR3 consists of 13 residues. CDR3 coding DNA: TGCGCCAGCAGCCCACAGGGGGCGGGGGAGCAGTACTTC. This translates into CASSPQGAGEQYF.

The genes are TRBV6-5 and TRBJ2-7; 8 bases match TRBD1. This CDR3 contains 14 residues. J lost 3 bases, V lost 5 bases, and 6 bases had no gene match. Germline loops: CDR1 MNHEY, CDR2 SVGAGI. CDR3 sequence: CASSRQGTLYEQYF. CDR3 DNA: TGTGCCAGCAGTAGACAGGGGACTCTCTACGAGCAGTACTTC.

CDR3 in amino acids: CASSFRGVNTGELFF. The CDR3 coding sequence is TGTGCCAGCAGCTTCCGAGGAGTGAACACCGGGGAGCTGTTTTTT. V is TRBV7-3 and J is TRBJ2-2, with unresolved D. Trimming stripped 3 bases from V and 1 base from J, with 9 bases between. Looked up from germline, CDR1 is SGHTA and CDR2 is FQGTGA. CDR3 size: 15 residues.

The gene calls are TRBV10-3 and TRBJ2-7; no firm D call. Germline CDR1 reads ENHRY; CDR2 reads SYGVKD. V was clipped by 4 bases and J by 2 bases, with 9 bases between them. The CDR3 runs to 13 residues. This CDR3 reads CAISAAAPYEQYF. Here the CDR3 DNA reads TGTGCCATCAGTGCGGCGGCCCCCTACGAGCAGTACTTC.

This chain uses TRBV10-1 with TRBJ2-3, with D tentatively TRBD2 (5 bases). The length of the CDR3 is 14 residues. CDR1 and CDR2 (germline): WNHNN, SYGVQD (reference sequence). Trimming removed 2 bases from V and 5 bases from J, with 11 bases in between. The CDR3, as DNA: TGCGCCAGCAGTGAGCTCAGTCGGGGAGATACGCAGTATTTT. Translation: CASSELSRGDTQYF.

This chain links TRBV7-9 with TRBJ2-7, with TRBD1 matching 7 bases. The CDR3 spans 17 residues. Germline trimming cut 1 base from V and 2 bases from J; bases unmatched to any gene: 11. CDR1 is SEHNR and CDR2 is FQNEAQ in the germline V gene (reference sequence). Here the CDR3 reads CASSLGQGRSGAYEQYF. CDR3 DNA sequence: TGTGCCAGCAGCTTAGGACAGGGCCGTTCCGGAGCCTACGAGCAGTACTTC.

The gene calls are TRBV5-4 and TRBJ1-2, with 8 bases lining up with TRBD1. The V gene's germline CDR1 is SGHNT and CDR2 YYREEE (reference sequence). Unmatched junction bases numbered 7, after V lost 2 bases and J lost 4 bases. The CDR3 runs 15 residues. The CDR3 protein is CASSFSTGDIYGYTF. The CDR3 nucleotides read TGTGCCAGCAGCTTCTCGACAGGGGACATCTATGGCTACACCTTC.

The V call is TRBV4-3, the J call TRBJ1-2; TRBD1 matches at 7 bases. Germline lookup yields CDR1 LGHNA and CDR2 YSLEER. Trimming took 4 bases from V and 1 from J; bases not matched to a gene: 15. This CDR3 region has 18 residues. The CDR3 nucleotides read TGCGCCAGCAGCCTCTACACCCACCCCGGGACAGTTAACTATGGCTACACCTTC. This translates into CASSLYTHPGTVNYGYTF.

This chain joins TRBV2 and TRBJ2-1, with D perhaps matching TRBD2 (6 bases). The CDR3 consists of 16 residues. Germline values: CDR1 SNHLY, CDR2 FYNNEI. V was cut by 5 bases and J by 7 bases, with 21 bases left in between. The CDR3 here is CASSPRLGGVQNEQFF. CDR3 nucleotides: TGTGCCAGCAGTCCCCGGCTAGGAGGGGTCCAGAATGAGCAGTTCTTC.

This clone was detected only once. CDR3 bases: TGTGCCAGCCTCAGGGCAGGGGCCACCTCTGGAAACACCATATATTTT. Protein sequence: CASLRAGATSGNTIYF. The gene calls are TRBV6-6 and TRBJ1-3, with D perhaps matching TRBD1 (6 bases). Germline CDR1 is MNHNY and CDR2 is SVGAGI (reference sequence). CDR3 length equals 16 residues. V lost 8 bases and J lost 0, with 17 bases in between.

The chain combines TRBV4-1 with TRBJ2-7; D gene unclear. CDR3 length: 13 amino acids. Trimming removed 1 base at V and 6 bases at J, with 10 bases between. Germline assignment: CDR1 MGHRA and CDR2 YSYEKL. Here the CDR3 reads CASSQVTVSEQYF. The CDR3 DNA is TGCGCCAGCAGCCAAGTCACTGTTTCCGAGCAGTACTTC.